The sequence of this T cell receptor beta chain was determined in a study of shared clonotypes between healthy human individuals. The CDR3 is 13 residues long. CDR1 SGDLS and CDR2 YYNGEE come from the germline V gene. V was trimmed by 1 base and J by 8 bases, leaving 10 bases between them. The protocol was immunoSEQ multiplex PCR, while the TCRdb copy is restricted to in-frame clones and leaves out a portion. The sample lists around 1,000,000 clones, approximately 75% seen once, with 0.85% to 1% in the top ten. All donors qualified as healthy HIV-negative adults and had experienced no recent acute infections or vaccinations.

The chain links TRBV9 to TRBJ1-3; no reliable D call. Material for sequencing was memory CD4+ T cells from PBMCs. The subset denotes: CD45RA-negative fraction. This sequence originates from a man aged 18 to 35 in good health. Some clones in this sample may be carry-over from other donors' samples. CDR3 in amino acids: CASSVRIGDTIYF. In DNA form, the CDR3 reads TGTGCCAGCAGCGTAAGGATCGGGGACACCATATATTTT.